Sequencing of this TCR beta chain was carried out in a study of cytomegalovirus exposure and HLA in healthy donors. This CDR3 has 14 residues. V was clipped by 5 bases and J by 8 bases, with 16 bases between them. Germline-derived CDR1 and CDR2 are SGHTA and FQGNSA. Study results and limitations: Apart from CMV serostatus, no immune exposure information was available. Most TCRs appeared rarely, but some public TCRs recurred in many donors. Using a false discovery rate of 0.05, a later analysis showed that some 16,000 TCR beta sequences were associated with HLA alleles.

A word on this clone: As yet, its antigen is unknown.

PCR involved 60 Vbeta and 13 Jbeta primers. TCRdb's table, derived via immunoSEQ multiplex PCR, lists solely in-frame clones and lacks some. Among around 80,000 clones listed, roughly 9.1% were seen once. Donors sampled were nominally healthy, though unrecorded immune exposures were likely. Sequencing was done on a sample of PBMCs. The TCR originated in a man in his sixties in good health and CMV-seropositive. The J gene is TRBJ2-1, the V gene TRBV7-2; possible D gene TRBD1, 5 bases. The CDR3 loop is CASSPFGPGHEQFF. CDR3 nucleotides: TGTGCCAGCAGCCCCTTCGGTCCAGGGCATGAGCAGTTCTTC.